The 17 T cell receptor beta chains in this list originate from one sample, sequenced in a study of TIL therapy for anti-PD-1-resistant metastatic lung cancer. This was the immunoSEQ v3 assay. The repertoire was sequenced with immunoSEQ multiplex PCR; TCRdb's copy has only in-frame clones and lacks some. The sample consists of tens of thousands of clones, about 73% of them appearing once. The time point denotes: pre-treatment sample, taken before nivolumab and TIL therapy. The source was blood, collected at baseline. The origin of the receptors is a person aged 30 to 80 with non-small cell lung cancer.

The chain links TRBV5-4 to TRBJ2-1; the D call may be TRBD1 or TRBD2 (5 bases each). Germline assignment: CDR1 SGHNT and CDR2 YYREEE (reference sequence). The CDR3 length is 12 residues. Trimming cost V 2 bases and J 14 bases, with 14 bases left between them. This CDR3 is CASSLNRDREFF. CDR3 DNA: TGTGCCAGCAGCTTAAACCGGGACCGGGAGTTCTTC.

This clone was picked up one time. The V gene is TRBV5-4, the J gene TRBJ1-4, with D possibly being TRBD1 (5 bases). V was trimmed by 4 bases and J by 8 bases, leaving 12 bases between them. Germline V lookup: CDR1 SGHNT, CDR2 YYREEE (reference sequence). The CDR3 extends over 13 amino acids. This CDR3 is CASSQKGYEKLFF. The CDR3 nucleotides read TGTGCCAGCAGCCAAAAGGGGTACGAAAAACTGTTTTTT. Using reference TRBV5-4 and TRBJ1-4 for the parts outside the CDR3, the full variable domain is ETGVTQSPTHLIKTRGQQVTLRCSSQSGHNTVSWYQQALGQGPQFIFQYYREEENGRGNFPPRFSGLQFPNYSSELNVNALELDDSALYLCASSQKGYEKLFFGSGTQLSVL.

This clone was observed a few times. CDR3 coding DNA: TGCGCCAGCAGCCAAGGGTTGTCACCCCAGGGAGCTTTCTTT. The encoded protein is CASSQGLSPQGAFF. J is TRBJ1-1 and V is TRBV4-3, with D possibly TRBD1 on 5 matching bases. Germline loops: CDR1 LGHNA, CDR2 YSLEER. The CDR3 covers 14 residues. V was shortened by 1 base and J by 10 bases, with 16 bases between the two germline ends.

The chain uses TRBV4-2 and TRBJ1-1; D perhaps matches TRBD1 (6 bases). Germline values: CDR1 LGHNA, CDR2 YNFKEQ. V dropped 0 bases and J dropped 1 base, with 24 bases sitting between them. The CDR3 sequence is 20 residues long. CDR3 region: CASSQDPTGQGLIGNTEAFF. Written as DNA, the CDR3 is TGTGCCAGCAGCCAAGATCCCACAGGGCAGGGACTTATAGGGAACACTGAAGCTTTCTTT.

The chain couples TRBV5-1 to TRBJ1-1; 7 bases map to TRBD1. Trimming cost V 0 bases and J 4 bases; bases outside gene matches: 15. CDR1 and CDR2 (germline): SGHRS, YFSETQ. CDR3 length equals 18 residues. CDR3 sequence: CASSLVSRQGYGGTEAFF. The CDR3 DNA reads as TGCGCCAGCAGCTTGGTTAGTCGACAGGGATATGGTGGCACTGAAGCTTTCTTT.

This clone was detected only a few times. The rearrangement joins TRBV6-1 to TRBJ1-1, with D perhaps matching TRBD1 (6 bases). CDR1 is MNHNS, CDR2 SASEGT, per germline. The CDR3 contains 19 residues. Trimming stripped 0 bases from V and 7 bases from J, with 27 bases between. The CDR3 DNA follows: TGTGCCAGCAGTGAAGCAGGGGGGGGTGGCAGGGGCCGCGTCGGTGAAGCTTTCTTT. As protein: CASSEAGGGGRGRVGEAFF.

The chain employs TRBV18 and TRBJ1-4; 8 nucleotides line up with TRBD1. CDR3 length: 16 amino acids. V dropped 3 bases and J dropped 7; count of bases not matched to a gene: 10. The germline gives CDR1 KGHSH, CDR2 LQKENI. The CDR3 DNA is TGTGCCAGCTCACCGGGACAGGAGTTGGTCTTTGAAAAACTGTTTTTT. Its translation: CASSPGQELVFEKLFF.

The rearrangement links TRBV10-2 to TRBJ1-6; unclear D gene. Germline V CDR1 and CDR2: WSHSY, SAAADI. With 7 bases removed from V and 1 base from J, the gap between germline ends came to 8 bases. This CDR3 spans 14 amino acids. The DNA for the CDR3 is TGCGCCAGCATTGATCGATCCTATAATTCACCCCTCCACTTT. Its translation: CASIDRSYNSPLHF.

The genes are TRBV2 and TRBJ2-7, with 11 positions matching TRBD1. The germline CDR1 and CDR2 sequences are SNHLY and FYNNEI. The CDR3 sequence is 14 residues long. V dropped 6 bases and J dropped 2; count of bases not matched to a gene: 3. Here the CDR3 reads CASSPGQGAYEQYF. Here the CDR3 DNA reads TGTGCCAGCAGCCCGGGACAGGGGGCCTACGAGCAGTACTTC.

The rearrangement links TRBV6-6 to TRBJ2-2; 11 nucleotides match TRBD2. This CDR3 is 15 amino acids long. The V segment lost 6 bases and the J segment 5 bases; nucleotides outside the gene matches: 5. Per germline, CDR1 MNHNY and CDR2 SVGAGI (reference sequence). CDR3 sequence: CASSGTSGGTGELFF. The CDR3 DNA reads as TGTGCCAGCAGCGGGACTAGCGGAGGGACCGGGGAGCTGTTTTTT.

The rearrangement joins TRBV4-3 to TRBJ2-2; the D gene could be TRBD1 or TRBD2 (6 bases each). The CDR3 totals 17 residues. Trimming cost V 0 bases and J 4 bases, with 15 bases left between them. Germline V gene data show CDR1 as LGHNA and CDR2 as YSLEER. The CDR3 region is CASSQDQMGGLTGELFF. CDR3 DNA: TGCGCCAGCAGCCAAGATCAGATGGGGGGCCTCACCGGGGAGCTGTTTTTT.

The genes are TRBV29-1 and TRBJ2-3; TRBD2 matches at 9 bases. The V segment lost 4 bases and the J segment 4 bases; nucleotides outside the gene matches: 12. The CDR3 has 16 residues. Germline assignment: CDR1 SQVTM and CDR2 ANQGSEA. The CDR3 DNA sequence: TGCAGCGTTGTTGTCTTGGTAGCGGGAGCCGCAGATACGCAGTATTTT. Its translation is CSVVVLVAGAADTQYF.

This clone has only a few counts. The CDR3 protein is CASSDRYHNEQFF. The CDR3 DNA is TGCGCCAGCAGCGACCGCTACCATAATGAGCAGTTCTTC. The chain joins TRBV5-1 to TRBJ2-1, with D uncertain. The V gene lost 4 bases and the J gene lost 7 bases, with 12 bases spanning the gap. The germline CDR1 and CDR2 sequences are SGHRS and YFSETQ. The CDR3 loop spans 13 amino acids.

The sample holds one count of this clone. The chain has TRBV7-2 and TRBJ2-3; D gene uncertain. This CDR3 comprises 13 residues. Trimming stripped 2 bases from V and 0 bases from J, with 3 bases between. Germline CDR1 SGHTA, CDR2 FQGNSA. The CDR3 DNA reads as TGTGCCAGCAGCTTACCCAGCACAGATACGCAGTATTTT. Translated, it gives CASSLPSTDTQYF. The full variable domain, completed using reference TRBV7-2 and TRBJ2-3, is GAGVSQSPSNKVTEKGKDVELRCDPISGHTALYWYRQSLGQGLEFLIYFQGNSAPDKSGLPSDRFSAERTGGSVSTLTIQRTQQEDSAVYLCASSLPSTDTQYFGPGTRLTVL.

This clone came up once. This rearrangement joins TRBV7-2 to TRBJ2-7; TRBD1 aligns across 8 bases. In germline, CDR1 is SGHTA, CDR2 FQGNSA. With 0 bases clipped from V and 3 bases from J, the junction kept 1 base outside the gene matches. The CDR3 loop spans 14 amino acids. CDR3 DNA sequence: TGTGCCAGCAGCTTAGCCGGGACAGGCTACGAGCAGTACTTC. Translation: CASSLAGTGYEQYF.

V is TRBV7-9 and J is TRBJ2-5; TRBD1 matches 7 bases. The length of the CDR3 is 19 residues. Germline loops: CDR1 SEHNR, CDR2 FQNEAQ (reference sequence). The V segment lost 2 bases and the J segment 1 base; nucleotides outside the gene matches: 16. The CDR3 sequence is CASSLRGLGTAIVQETQYF. CDR3 in DNA: TGTGCCAGCAGCTTACGCGGCCTGGGGACAGCAATAGTCCAAGAGACCCAGTACTTC.

The V call is TRBV7-2, the J call TRBJ2-7, with unresolved D. The germline V gene has CDR1 SGHTA and CDR2 FQGNSA. The CDR3 consists of 13 residues. Between the trimmed V and J ends, which lost 3 bases and 1 base, there was a span of 7 bases. CDR3 DNA: TGTGCCAGCAGCTTCGGCGGTTCCTACGAGCAGTACTTC. It translates to CASSFGGSYEQYF.